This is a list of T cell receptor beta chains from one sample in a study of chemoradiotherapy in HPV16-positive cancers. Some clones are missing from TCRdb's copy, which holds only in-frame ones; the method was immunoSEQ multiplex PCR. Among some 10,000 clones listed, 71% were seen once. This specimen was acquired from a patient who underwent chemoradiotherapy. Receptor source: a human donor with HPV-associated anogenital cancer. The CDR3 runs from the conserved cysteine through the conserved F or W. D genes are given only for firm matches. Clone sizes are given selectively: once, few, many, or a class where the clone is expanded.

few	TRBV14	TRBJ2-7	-	CASSRWGYEQYF	TGTGCCAGCAGCCGGTGGGGCTACGAGCAGTACTTC
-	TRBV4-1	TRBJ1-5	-	CASSQAIWGVGQPQHF	TGCGCCAGCAGCCAGGCCATCTGGGGGGTCGGTCAGCCCCAGCATTTT
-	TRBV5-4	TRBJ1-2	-	CASSLDREYGYTF	TGTGCCAGCAGCTTGGACCGGGAGTATGGCTACACCTTC
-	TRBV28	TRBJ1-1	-	CASSDLTGNTEAFF	TGTGCCAGCAGTGACCTGACAGGGAACACTGAAGCTTTCTTT
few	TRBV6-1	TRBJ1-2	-	CASSEVGHFSYTF	TGTGCCAGCAGTGAAGTAGGGCATTTTAGCTACACCTTC
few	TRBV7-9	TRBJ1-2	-	CASSLVPRYYGYTF	TGTGCCAGCAGCTTAGTTCCGCGGTACTATGGCTACACCTTC
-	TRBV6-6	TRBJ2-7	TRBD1	CASSYGTGSEQYF	TGTGCCAGCAGTTACGGGACAGGGAGTGAGCAGTACTTC
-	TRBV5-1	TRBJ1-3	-	CASSLDGSSGNTIYF	TGCGCCAGCAGCCTGGACGGTAGCTCTGGAAACACCATATATTTT
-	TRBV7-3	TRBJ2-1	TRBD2	CASSSGTSGIDEQFF	TGTGCCAGCAGCTCCGGGACTAGCGGGATCGATGAGCAGTTCTTC
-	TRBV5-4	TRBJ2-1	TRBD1	CASRPGQGLNEQFF	TGTGCCAGCAGGCCGGGACAGGGCCTAAATGAGCAGTTCTTC
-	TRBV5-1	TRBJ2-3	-	CASSLPFQFTDTQYF	TGCGCCAGCAGCTTGCCATTTCAGTTCACAGATACGCAGTATTTT
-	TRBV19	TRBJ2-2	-	CASSMALGPANTGELFF	TGTGCCAGTAGTATGGCTTTAGGACCTGCGAACACCGGGGAGCTGTTTTTT
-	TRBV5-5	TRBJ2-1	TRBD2	CASSFPGTSAQFF	TGTGCCAGCAGCTTTCCCGGGACTAGCGCCCAGTTCTTC
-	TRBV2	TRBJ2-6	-	CASMLEGNSGANVLTF	TGTGCCAGCATGCTCGAAGGTAACTCTGGGGCCAACGTCCTGACTTTC